What follows are 4 T cell receptor beta chains derived from one specimen sequenced in a study of T cell changes during pregnancy in multiple sclerosis. Measured with immunoSEQ multiplex PCR; TCRdb has only the in-frame clones, and not every one. Among about 33,000 clones listed, approximately 90% were seen once. Sequences were derived from CD4+ T cells from peripheral blood mononuclear cells, sampled in the third trimester of pregnancy. Source of these receptors: a female donor in good health, enrolled as a control in a pregnancy study.

The chain is built from TRBV29-1 and TRBJ1-1; 11 bases agree with TRBD1. V shed 2 bases and J 7 bases; nucleotides not matched to a gene: 18. Per the germline V gene, CDR1 is SQVTM and CDR2 is ANQGSEA. The CDR3 length is 18 residues. The CDR3 sequence: CSVEQVRTGGTVVREAFF. CDR3 nucleotide sequence: TGCAGCGTTGAACAAGTCCGGACAGGGGGCACTGTGGTCCGTGAAGCTTTCTTT.

The chain links TRBV21-1 to TRBJ2-4; TRBD2, the table's D call, was not compared with the DNA. TRBV21-1 corresponds to a pseudogene. The CDR3 has 18 amino acids. CDR3 in DNA: TGTGCCAGCAGCGTGAGGACTAGCGGACCACTAGCCAAAAACATTCAGTACTTC. Encoded protein: CASSVRTSGPLAKNIQYF.

This chain connects TRBV5-1 to TRBJ1-6; possible D gene TRBD1, 6 bases. This CDR3 comprises 14 residues. The germline CDR1 and CDR2 sequences are SGHRS and YFSETQ. The ends were cut back, 0 bases at V and 6 bases at J, with 7 bases in the middle. CDR3 amino acids: CASSLDRANSPLHF. The CDR3 DNA reads TGCGCCAGCAGCTTGGACAGGGCTAATTCACCCCTCCACTTT.

V usage is TRBV27 and J usage is TRBJ2-2, with a weak D call TRBD1 (5 bases). Trimming removed 6 bases at V and 3 bases at J, with 8 bases between. The germline V gene encodes CDR1 MNHEY and CDR2 SMNVEV (reference sequence). The CDR3 has 13 residues. The CDR3 region has the DNA TGTGCCAGCAGCCCAGGGTACACCGGGGAGCTGTTTTTT. This sequence encodes CASSPGYTGELFF.